The next 30 T cell receptor beta chains were all read from a single sample in a study of beta chain features in type 1 diabetes. Study conclusions and caveats: Within each of all four CD4+ subsets, Type 1 diabetes patients had TCRB CDR3s that were moderately but significantly shorter.

Expressed TCRB transcripts were sequenced because the entire RNA isolate underwent reverse transcription. Sequencing used immunoSEQ multiplex PCR; TCRdb keeps in-frame clones, though not all of them. The table shows around 280,000 clones, with 15% occurring only once. What these receptors recognize is not known. Input material: naive CD4+ T cells from blood. The source of these receptors is a man between 18 and 29 years old with type 1 diabetes.

This CDR3 reads CAWTRIGSTGELFF. CDR3 nucleotide sequence: TGTGCCTGGACTAGGATCGGCAGCACCGGGGAGCTGTTTTTT. This rearrangement joins TRBV30 to TRBJ2-2; the D is unclear. This CDR3 has 14 amino acids. The V and J ends lost 4 bases and 4 bases respectively, with 13 bases between them. CDR1 is GTSNPN, CDR2 SVGIG, per germline (reference sequence).

This chain uses TRBV5-4 with TRBJ2-7; a possible D gene is TRBD2 (6 bases). V was trimmed by 5 bases and J by 3 bases, leaving 18 bases between them. The germline V gene encodes CDR1 SGHNT and CDR2 YYREEE (reference sequence). The CDR3 totals 15 residues. The CDR3 spells CASSAQKQDYYEQYF. CDR3 bases: TGTGCCAGCAGTGCCCAGAAACAGGACTACTACGAGCAGTACTTC.

This clone occurred a few times. The chain links TRBV7-2 to TRBJ1-5; D is perhaps TRBD1 (5 bases). Germline assignment: CDR1 SGHTA and CDR2 FQGNSA. The CDR3 covers 12 residues. The germline V and J ends were trimmed by 8 bases and 5 bases, with 10 bases remaining between them. The CDR3 DNA follows: TGTGCCAGCGCGTCAGGGTATCAGCCCCAGCATTTT. Translating it yields CASASGYQPQHF.

In this sample, this clone turned up a few times. The chain uses TRBV28 and TRBJ2-7; D possibly corresponds to TRBD2 (6 bases). The germline CDR1 and CDR2 sequences are MDHEN and SYDVKM. The V and J ends lost 6 bases and 3 bases respectively, with 12 bases between them. CDR3 size: 13 residues. The CDR3 protein is CASSFGGIYEQYF. The CDR3 coding sequence is TGTGCCAGCAGCTTCGGGGGAATCTACGAGCAGTACTTC.

This sequence joins TRBV7-9 and TRBJ2-7; 7 bases fit TRBD2. Germline CDR1 is SEHNR and CDR2 is FQNEAQ (reference sequence). The CDR3 spans 14 residues. The V gene end was trimmed by 5 bases and the J gene end by 3 bases; junction bases not matched to a gene: 7. The DNA for the CDR3 is TGTGCCAGCAGCGCGGTCGGGAGGAGCTACGAGCAGTACTTC. Protein: CASSAVGRSYEQYF.

Only a few counts were recorded for this clone. The chain recombines TRBV14 with TRBJ2-3; D uncertain. V lost 2 bases, J lost 2 bases, and 8 bases lay in between. Germline CDR1 and CDR2: SGHDN and FVKESK. The CDR3 has 14 residues. CDR3 sequence: CASSQKQYTDTQYF. CDR3 DNA sequence: TGTGCCAGCAGCCAAAAACAGTACACAGATACGCAGTATTTT.

The chain carries TRBV28 and TRBJ2-1; 13 bases map to TRBD2. J gave up 8 bases and V 5 bases, and 6 bases lay outside the gene matches. Germline CDR1 and CDR2: MDHEN and SYDVKM. This CDR3 has 15 amino acids. The CDR3 DNA follows: TGTGCCAGCAGTACTAGCGGGAGGGGACGCGATGAGCAGTTCTTC. Residues: CASSTSGRGRDEQFF.

The sample holds a few counts of this clone. The chain carries TRBV28 and TRBJ2-7; TRBD1 might be the D (8 bases). The CDR3 loop spans 16 amino acids. With 4 bases removed from V and 5 bases from J, the gap between germline ends came to 21 bases. Germline V CDR1 and CDR2: MDHEN, SYDVKM. The CDR3 loop is CASSSGGVTGGNEQYF. The CDR3 coding sequence is TGTGCCAGCAGTTCGGGGGGTGTAACAGGGGGAAACGAGCAGTACTTC.

The gene calls are TRBV29-1 and TRBJ2-5; 8 nucleotides align to TRBD1. The germline CDR1 and CDR2 sequences are SQVTM and ANQGSEA. V trimming: 4 bases; J trimming: 2 bases; junction bases outside the gene matches: 6. The CDR3 length is 14 residues. The CDR3 DNA is TGCAGCGTTGCCGGACAGGGAAGACAAGAGACCCAGTACTTC. Translating gives CSVAGQGRQETQYF.

The table lists this clone with a few counts. CDR3 sequence reads: CASSFWGTGLYEQYF. CDR3 bases: TGTGCCAGCAGCTTTTGGGGGACAGGGCTCTACGAGCAGTACTTC. The chain joins TRBV5-4 to TRBJ2-7; 9 bases map to TRBD1. Germline V gene sequence: CDR1 SGHNT, CDR2 YYREEE (reference sequence). The CDR3 contains 15 residues. V trimming: 2 bases; J trimming: 3 bases; junction bases outside the gene matches: 6.

The chain couples TRBV15 to TRBJ1-5, with 9 bases fitting TRBD1. Germline CDR1 is LNHNV and CDR2 is YYDKDF (reference sequence). The ends lost 4 bases at V and 1 base at J; junction bases unmatched: 14. The CDR3 runs 19 residues. CDR3 sequence (DNA): TGTGCCACCAGCATAAATCCAGGACAGGGGACTTGGAGCAATCAGCCCCAGCATTTT. Residues: CATSINPGQGTWSNQPQHF.

The chain is built from TRBV6-5 and TRBJ1-2; unclear D gene. The CDR3 is made up of 13 amino acids. The V gene's germline CDR1 is MNHEY and CDR2 SVGAGI. Trimming took off 7 bases at V and 6 bases at J, with 15 bases between the two ends. CDR3 nucleotides: TGTGCCAGCAAGGCGGCCGAAAATAATGGCTACACCTTC. As protein: CASKAAENNGYTF.

The chain employs TRBV30 and TRBJ2-1, with 10 bases aligning to TRBD1. Germline CDR1 reads GTSNPN; CDR2 reads SVGIG (reference sequence). The CDR3 runs 14 residues. V was clipped by 2 bases and J by 5 bases; unmatched bases: 3. The CDR3 bases are TGTGCCTGGAGTAGGACAGGGGGTCACAATGAGCAGTTCTTC. This gives the protein CAWSRTGGHNEQFF.

This clone was picked up a small number of times. The chain recombines TRBV7-2 with TRBJ2-7; TRBD2 is a possible D gene (6 bases). The CDR3 is 16 residues long. In germline, CDR1 is SGHTA, CDR2 FQGNSA. V lost 2 bases, J lost 1 base, and 15 bases lay in between. The CDR3 region has the DNA TGTGCCAGCAGCTTACAGCGGGCAACCAAGTCCTACGAGCAGTACTTC. It yields the protein CASSLQRATKSYEQYF.

This clone was seen a few times. The genes are TRBV14 and TRBJ2-1; perhaps TRBD2 as D (5 bases). Germline V CDR1 and CDR2: SGHDN, FVKESK. The V and J ends lost 0 bases and 10 bases respectively, with 13 bases between them. This CDR3 spans 14 amino acids. CDR3 in DNA: TGTGCCAGCAGCCAAGATCGCCGGGGTGGGGAGCAGTTCTTC. Protein sequence: CASSQDRRGGEQFF.

As concerns this clone: This sample includes further DNA sequences coding for the same CDR3. The chain joins TRBV30 to TRBJ2-1, with TRBD1 matching over 7 bases. V shed 4 bases, J shed 1 base, and the junction held 1 base outside the gene matches. The germline V gene has CDR1 GTSNPN and CDR2 SVGIG (reference sequence). There are 13 residues in the CDR3. The CDR3 sequence is CAWNRGSYNEQFF. The CDR3 bases are TGTGCCTGGAACAGGGGTTCCTACAATGAGCAGTTCTTC. Full variable domain (outside the CDR3, taken from reference TRBV30 and TRBJ2-1): SQTIHQWPATLVQPVGSPLSLECTVEGTSNPNLYWYRQAAGRGLQLLFYSVGIGQISSEVPQNLSASRPQDRQFILSSKKLLLSDSGFYLCAWNRGSYNEQFFGPGTRLTVL.

The chain has TRBV6-5 and TRBJ2-4, with a weak D call TRBD1 (6 bases). Germline CDR1 MNHEY, CDR2 SVGAGI. V was pared by 4 bases and J by 11 bases, with 18 bases between. CDR3 length equals 14 residues. CDR3 coding DNA: TGTGCCAGCAGTTTTGACAGGCTCCAACCATTTCAGTACTTC. Translated, it gives CASSFDRLQPFQYF.

The rearrangement uses TRBV5-1 and TRBJ2-1; D might be TRBD2 (6 bases). V was shortened by 4 bases and J by 0 bases, with 17 bases between the two germline ends. Germline V gives CDR1 SGHRS, CDR2 YFSETQ. The CDR3 extends over 17 amino acids. The CDR3 nucleotides are TGCGCCAGCAGCCGGCCGCGGGGCCGAAGCTCCTACAATGAGCAGTTCTTC. Residues: CASSRPRGRSSYNEQFF.

This clone was counted only a few times. This chain connects TRBV5-6 to TRBJ2-3; the D is unclear. The V end was cut by 1 base, the J end by 6 bases, with 6 bases between. The V gene's germline CDR1 is SGHDT and CDR2 YYEEEE. This CDR3 is built from 12 residues. This chain's CDR3 is CASSLWADTQYF. CDR3 bases: TGTGCCAGCAGCTTGTGGGCGGATACGCAGTATTTT.

CDR3 sequence (DNA): TGTGCCAGCTCACCATCACTGGGCCCCTACAATGAGCAGTTCTTC. Translating it yields CASSPSLGPYNEQFF. The V call is TRBV18, the J call TRBJ2-1; no clear D gene. V lost 2 bases and J lost 2, with 10 bases in between. CDR3 length: 15 residues. The germline CDR1 and CDR2 sequences are KGHSH and LQKENI. Full variable domain (outside the CDR3, taken from reference TRBV18 and TRBJ2-1): NAGVMQNPRHLVRRRGQEARLRCSPMKGHSHVYWYRQLPEEGLKFMVYLQKENIIDESGMPKERFSAEFPKEGPSILRIQQVVRGDSAAYFCASSPSLGPYNEQFFGPGTRLTVL.

The rearrangement links TRBV2 to TRBJ2-5; 10 bases align to TRBD1. Germline-derived CDR1 and CDR2 are SNHLY and FYNNEI. The CDR3 is 15 residues long. V lost 9 bases, J lost 4 bases, and 11 bases stayed unmatched. The CDR3: CARTRQGAFGETQYF. DNA of the CDR3: TGTGCCAGAACCCGACAGGGGGCGTTCGGAGAGACCCAGTACTTC.

This clone was counted a few times. This chain joins TRBV4-3 and TRBJ1-2; D call uncertain. This CDR3 comprises 15 residues. Looked up from germline, CDR1 is LGHNA and CDR2 is YSLEER. Trimming stripped 4 bases from V and 2 bases from J, with 14 bases between. The CDR3 coding sequence is TGCGCCAGCAGCCGCCAAAGGCGAGGGAACTATGGCTACACCTTC. Translation gives CASSRQRRGNYGYTF.

This clone was picked up a small number of times. The rearrangement uses TRBV19 and TRBJ1-1, with D tentatively TRBD1 (5 bases). CDR3 length: 14 residues. Germline V lookup: CDR1 LNHDA, CDR2 SQIVND (reference sequence). V lost 8 bases and J 0 bases, leaving 13 bases between the germline ends. CDR3: CASWGGFMNTEAFF. DNA of the CDR3: TGTGCCAGTTGGGGGGGGTTCATGAACACTGAAGCTTTCTTT.

This clone showed up just a few times. This rearrangement joins TRBV4-2 to TRBJ2-3, with 8 positions matching TRBD1. With 4 bases clipped from V and 6 bases from J, the junction kept 3 bases outside the gene matches. The CDR3 is made up of 13 amino acids. The germline V gene has CDR1 LGHNA and CDR2 YNFKEQ. The CDR3, as DNA: TGTGCCAGCAGCCCGGACAGGGCGGATACGCAGTATTTT. Its translation is CASSPDRADTQYF.

The V gene is TRBV29-1, the J gene TRBJ1-1; D gene uncertain. The length of the CDR3 is 13 residues. V shed 4 bases and J shed 0 bases, with 9 bases lying between them. Germline-derived CDR1 and CDR2 are SQVTM and ANQGSEA. The CDR3 loop reads CSVAGKLNTEAFF. CDR3 DNA sequence: TGCAGCGTTGCAGGTAAGCTGAACACTGAAGCTTTCTTT.

DNA for the CDR3: TGTGCCAGCAGCCTGTCCGCGGGGGAGACCCAGTACTTC. It yields the protein CASSLSAGETQYF. This sequence joins TRBV5-6 and TRBJ2-5; perhaps TRBD2 as D (6 bases). V gave up 4 bases and J gave up 5 bases, with 12 bases separating them. The CDR3 is 13 residues long. The V gene's germline CDR1 is SGHDT and CDR2 YYEEEE. Combining the CDR3 with reference TRBV5-6 and TRBJ2-5 gives the whole variable domain DAGVTQSPTHLIKTRGQQVTLRCSPKSGHDTVSWYQQALGQGPQFIFQYYEEEERQRGNFPDRFSGHQFPNYSSELNVNALLLGDSALYLCASSLSAGETQYFGPGTRLLVL.

There are a few counts of this clone. The genes are TRBV11-2 and TRBJ1-5; 9 nucleotides agree with TRBD1. Germline values: CDR1 SGHAT, CDR2 FQNNGV. V trimming: 4 bases; J trimming: 4 bases; junction bases outside the gene matches: 2. The CDR3 has 14 residues. Here the CDR3 DNA reads TGTGCCAGCAGCTGGACAGGGGCTAATCAGCCCCAGCATTTT. It translates to CASSWTGANQPQHF.

This clone was counted between two and nine times. The V and J genes are TRBV7-2 and TRBJ1-5; tentatively, D is TRBD1 (5 bases). This CDR3 has 15 amino acids. Looked up from germline, CDR1 is SGHTA and CDR2 is FQGNSA. The ends were cut back, 1 base at V and 3 bases at J, with 10 bases in the middle. DNA of the CDR3: TGTGCCAGCAGCTTAGGCGGGACCCTCAATCAGCCCCAGCATTTT. It is translated as CASSLGGTLNQPQHF. The full variable domain, in which reference TRBV7-2 and TRBJ1-5 provide the parts outside the CDR3, is GAGVSQSPSNKVTEKGKDVELRCDPISGHTALYWYRQSLGQGLEFLIYFQGNSAPDKSGLPSDRFSAERTGGSVSTLTIQRTQQEDSAVYLCASSLGGTLNQPQHFGDGTRLSIL.

V usage is TRBV28 and J usage is TRBJ2-2, with 15 nucleotides matching TRBD2. Germline CDR1 reads MDHEN; CDR2 reads SYDVKM. V lost 3 bases and J lost 7; bases outside the gene matches: 3. The CDR3 runs 16 residues. The DNA for the CDR3 is TGTGCCAGCAGTTTGGGGACTAGCGGGAGGTTCGGGGAGCTGTTTTTT. This translates into CASSLGTSGRFGELFF.

This sequence joins TRBV19 and TRBJ2-1; D might be TRBD2 (6 bases). Trimming pared 5 bases from V and 5 bases from J, leaving 13 bases between. This CDR3 region has 14 residues. The germline V gene has CDR1 LNHDA and CDR2 SQIVND (reference sequence). CDR3 DNA: TGTGCCAGTAGTCGGGGGAACATCCACAATGAGCAGTTCTTC. Its translation: CASSRGNIHNEQFF.